A selection of T cell receptor beta chains follows, all from one sample in a study of control samples from healthy donors and cancer patients. Data came from immunoSEQ multiplex PCR; TCRdb stores just in-frame clones and leaves some out. This table holds 150,000 to 200,000 clones, 70% to 90% found once. Sequencing was performed on blood. These receptor sequences come from a man aged 25 to 40 in good health. Both conserved end residues are part of each CDR3. The D gene is left open where the match is weak. Part of the rows lack a size; the others show once, few, many or a class for expanded clones.

>NA|TRBJ2-2|NA|TRBV24-1
TGTGCCACCAGTGATTTGAAAGGGTTCCCCGGGGAGCTGTTTTTT
CATSDLKGFPGELFF
>NA|TRBJ1-3|NA|TRBV4-1
TGCGCCAGCAGCCCCACGTCTGGGCCTGGAAACACCATATATTTT
CASSPTSGPGNTIYF
>once|TRBJ2-7|NA|TRBV7-9
TGTGCCAGCAGCTTTCGCGACGAGCAGTACTTC
CASSFRDEQYF
>NA|TRBJ1-2|TRBD1|TRBV5-1
TGCGCCAGCAGCTCGGGACAGGACAATGGCTACACCTTC
CASSSGQDNGYTF
>NA|TRBJ2-7|TRBD1|TRBV14
TGTGCCAGCAGCAAGGGGGCAGGTACCGCCTACGAGCAGTACTTC
CASSKGAGTAYEQYF
>NA|TRBJ1-6|TRBD1|TRBV14
TGTGCCAGCAGCCCCGGACAGGCGAAACCCTATTCACCCCTCCACTTT
CASSPGQAKPYSPLHF
>NA|TRBJ1-1|NA|TRBV4-1
TGCGCCAGCAGCCCCACCCCGTTGGCGAACACTGAAGCTTTCTTT
CASSPTPLANTEAFF
>NA|TRBJ2-7|NA|TRBV4-1
TGCGCCAGCAGTTTTGGACCGGACGAGCAGTACTTC
CASSFGPDEQYF
>NA|TRBJ2-3|NA|TRBV3-1/TRBV3-2
TGTGCCAGCAGCCAGGGCAGGATGGGAGATACGCAGTATTTT
CASSQGRMGDTQYF
>NA|TRBJ2-1|TRBD1|TRBV5-6
TGTGCCAGCAGCTTGGGAGGGACAGCATACAATGAGCAGTTCTTC
CASSLGGTAYNEQFF
>NA|TRBJ2-6|NA|TRBV9
TGTGCCAGCAGCGTCGAGTCTGGGGCCAACGTCCTGACTTTC
CASSVESGANVLTF
>NA|TRBJ2-5|TRBD2|TRBV6-2/TRBV6-3
TGTGCCAGCAGTTTCGCTAGCGGGGACCAGACCCAGTACTTC
CASSFASGDQTQYF
>NA|TRBJ2-1|TRBD1|TRBV5-8
TGTGCCAGCAGGACCGGGACAGGGCTAGCGGAGCAGTTCTTC
CASRTGTGLAEQFF
>NA|TRBJ2-7|NA|TRBV4-2
TGTGCCAGCAGCCAAGAAGTTTTCGGACTCACCCCCTACGAGCAGTACTTC
CASSQEVFGLTPYEQYF
>NA|TRBJ2-3|TRBD2|TRBV6-1
TGTGCCAGCAGTGAGAGGCTAGCGGGAGGTCCCACAGATACGCAGTATTTT
CASSERLAGGPTDTQYF
>NA|TRBJ2-3|TRBD2|TRBV18
TGTGCCAGCTCACAACTACCTAGCGGGGGGCTCACAGATACGCAGTATTTT
CASSQLPSGGLTDTQYF
>once|TRBJ1-2|NA|TRBV6-1
TGTGCCAGCAGTGAAGTAATAGGAAAAGGCTATGGCTACACCTTC
CASSEVIGKGYGYTF
>NA|TRBJ1-1|TRBD1|TRBV6-5
TGTGCCAGCAGTTTCTATGATCCGGGACAGGGTTCAGCTTTCTTT
CASSFYDPGQGSAFF
>NA|TRBJ1-4|TRBD1|TRBV30
TGTGCCTGGATCCCTAGGGACAGAAATGAAAAACTGTTTTTT
CAWIPRDRNEKLFF
>NA|TRBJ1-3|NA|TRBV28
TGTGCCAGCAGCCGAGACAACTCTGGAAACACCATATATTTT
CASSRDNSGNTIYF
>NA|TRBJ1-5|NA|TRBV3-1/TRBV3-2
TGTGCCAGCAGCCAGAGGCGGAGCAATCAGCCCCAGCATTTT
CASSQRRSNQPQHF
>NA|TRBJ2-4|NA|TRBV6-2/TRBV6-3
TGTGCCAGCAGTTTCCGGGCCGCGCTGGACATTCAGTACTTC
CASSFRAALDIQYF
>NA|TRBJ2-3|NA|TRBV6-5
TGTGCCAGCAGTTCGGACAGCACAGATACGCAGTATTTT
CASSSDSTDTQYF
>NA|TRBJ2-5|TRBD2|TRBV9
TGTGCCAGCAGCCCGGGACTAGGTCAAGAGACCCAGTACTTC
CASSPGLGQETQYF
>NA|TRBJ1-5|NA|TRBV5-5
TGTGCCAGCAGCTTGGCCAGCGGGCAAGATTATCAGCCCCAGCATTTT
CASSLASGQDYQPQHF
>NA|TRBJ2-7|NA|TRBV27
TGTGCCAGCAGCCCGTACGGGGGACGCTACGAGCAGTACTTC
CASSPYGGRYEQYF
>NA|TRBJ2-1|TRBD2|TRBV20-1
TGCAGTGCTAGTGATGGACGGGAGGTAGGTCCCTACAATGAGCAGTTCTTC
CSASDGREVGPYNEQFF
>once|TRBJ2-3|NA|TRBV24-1
TGTGCCACCAGTGATTTGGGTTCTAGCACAGATACGCAGTATTTT
CATSDLGSSTDTQYF